This TCR beta chain derives from a study of memory CD4+ T cells and cytomegalovirus serostatus. Looking at the study overall: This sample comes from healthy Belgian adults, under 10 CMV seropositive, approximately 23 seronegative.

The CDR3 extends over 14 amino acids. V was trimmed by 3 bases and J by 1 base, leaving 8 bases between them. Germline CDR1 is SGDLS and CDR2 is YYNGEE. Regarding the study as a whole: A US-trained random forest predicted CMV serostatus with median AUC around 0.9.

The sort gate was single viable CD3+CD4+CD8-CD45RO+ cells for memory CD4+ T cells. Under the authors' procedure: Out-of-frame sequences were removed, leaving 2 million or so distinct TCRbeta sequences. Sequencing used immunoSEQ multiplex PCR; TCRdb keeps in-frame clones, though not all of them. Clone size and V and J calls were adopted from that table, with D and trimming inferred from the DNA. The profile shows over 45,000 clones, roughly 80% of them singletons. The count of this clone is one. Its antigen is currently unknown. The specimen was memory CD4+ T cells from blood. The chain joins TRBV9 to TRBJ1-5, with D possibly matching TRBD1 (6 bases). The clonotype comes from an adult in good health and CMV-seronegative. DNA of the CDR3: TGTGCCAGCAGCGCGCAGGGGAGCAATCAGCCCCAGCATTTT. Its protein product is CASSAQGSNQPQHF.